These 21 T cell receptor beta chains were sequenced from one sample in a study of blood T cell repertoires in COVID-19 (TCRdb year 2020). The library was built by means of the immunoSEQ multiplex PCR assay. TCRdb took over this immuneACCESS table, retaining in-frame rearrangements with V and J assigned. Such tables are incomplete; in checked studies, under half of the missing clones stem from an unresolved V gene, and the remainder is unexplained. Counted in this sample were 200,000 to 300,000 clones; 82% of them appeared once. In total, the top ten clones hold approximately 4.5% of the sample. The sample consisted of peripheral blood. The source of these receptors is a woman in her 70s with acute or convalescent COVID-19.

The gene calls are TRBV5-1 and TRBJ2-5; 9 bases agree with TRBD1. V lost 4 bases to trimming and J lost 5 bases; unmatched junction nucleotides: 15. Germline values: CDR1 SGHRS, CDR2 YFSETQ. The CDR3 is 17 amino acids. The CDR3 region is CASSLTGTGTVVETQYF. The DNA for the CDR3 is TGCGCCAGCAGCCTGACCGGGACAGGGACTGTTGTGGAGACCCAGTACTTC.

The chain combines TRBV14 with TRBJ1-4; no definite D call. The V gene's germline CDR1 is SGHDN and CDR2 FVKESK. V lost 4 bases, J lost 7 bases, and 16 bases lay in between. This CDR3 is 15 amino acids long. The CDR3 sequence: CASSPLAGAAEKLFF. CDR3 sequence (DNA): TGTGCCAGCAGCCCTCTTGCAGGAGCGGCTGAAAAACTGTTTTTT.

CDR3: CASSPRAGGQYNEQFF. In DNA form, the CDR3 reads TGTGCCAGCTCACCTAGAGCGGGGGGCCAATACAATGAGCAGTTCTTC. The V call is TRBV18, the J call TRBJ2-1, with 9 bases lining up with TRBD2. J was trimmed by 4 bases and V by 3 bases; bases with no gene match: 7. The germline gives CDR1 KGHSH, CDR2 LQKENI. The CDR3 covers 16 residues.

V is TRBV25-1 and J is TRBJ1-2; D is undetermined. Germline V gene data show CDR1 as MGHDK and CDR2 as SYGVNS. The CDR3 extends over 13 amino acids. Trimming removed 3 bases from V and 2 bases from J, with 7 bases in between. CDR3 protein: CASSEVSNYGYTF. The CDR3 DNA follows: TGTGCCAGCAGTGAGGTGAGCAACTATGGCTACACCTTC.

The rearrangement links TRBV30 to TRBJ1-5; 7 bases agree with TRBD1. Germline V gives CDR1 GTSNPN, CDR2 SVGIG (reference sequence). The CDR3 loop spans 14 amino acids. The trim removed 0 bases at V and 4 bases at J, leaving 3 bases unmatched. As DNA, the CDR3 is TGTGCCTGGAGTGTAGGCAGGGGGAATCAGCCCCAGCATTTT. This sequence encodes CAWSVGRGNQPQHF.

CDR3 loop: CASSPLAGGYNEQFF. CDR3 nucleotide sequence: TGTGCCAGCAGCCCCTTAGCGGGGGGCTACAATGAGCAGTTCTTC. The chain combines TRBV7-2 with TRBJ2-1, with 10 positions matching TRBD2. The junction had 4 bases not matched to a gene; V was cut back by 5 bases and J by 3 bases. Germline V CDR1 and CDR2: SGHTA, FQGNSA. This CDR3 has 15 amino acids.

Comment on this clone: This specimen includes other DNA sequences encoding the same CDR3. The chain has TRBV19 and TRBJ1-1; 7 bases map to TRBD1. Looked up from germline, CDR1 is LNHDA and CDR2 is SQIVND (reference sequence). V lost 6 bases to trimming and J lost 0 bases; unmatched junction nucleotides: 1. The CDR3 runs to 13 residues. In DNA form, the CDR3 reads TGTGCCAGTAGGACAGGGATGAACACTGAAGCTTTCTTT. Its translation is CASRTGMNTEAFF.

The gene calls are TRBV10-2 and TRBJ1-2; D is possibly TRBD1 (6 bases). Germline V gene data show CDR1 as WSHSY and CDR2 as SAAADI. Trimming left V 2 bases short and J 3 bases short, with 10 bases between. This CDR3 spans 14 amino acids. Here the CDR3 DNA reads TGCGCCAGCAGTGAGCCAGGGGCAGACTATGGCTACACCTTC. It is translated as CASSEPGADYGYTF.

The chain joins TRBV12-3 or TRBV12-4 to TRBJ2-2; 8 nucleotides line up with TRBD1. This CDR3 is 13 amino acids long. With 4 bases clipped from V and 9 bases from J, the junction kept 4 bases outside the gene matches. This CDR3 is CASSYGQGRELFF. DNA of the CDR3: TGTGCCAGCAGTTATGGACAGGGCCGGGAGCTGTTTTTT.

The gene calls are TRBV2 and TRBJ1-1; 9 nucleotides match TRBD1. V lost 6 bases and J lost 3; bases outside the gene matches: 2. The CDR3 runs 13 residues. Germline V gene sequence: CDR1 SNHLY, CDR2 FYNNEI. As DNA, the CDR3 is TGTGCCAGCAGGGACAGGGGAGACACTGAAGCTTTCTTT. Translation gives CASRDRGDTEAFF.

The chain employs TRBV5-1 and TRBJ2-5; TRBD2 might be the D (6 bases). Germline V CDR1 and CDR2: SGHRS, YFSETQ. The V end was cut by 4 bases, the J end by 1 base, with 11 bases between. This CDR3 is 14 amino acids long. The CDR3 sequence: CASSPGLLQETQYF. The CDR3 DNA is TGCGCCAGCAGCCCGGGACTTCTCCAAGAGACCCAGTACTTC.

This clone is a singleton in its sample. J is TRBJ2-5 and V is TRBV7-2, with D tentatively TRBD2 (5 bases). Germline V gene data show CDR1 as SGHTA and CDR2 as FQGNSA. Deletions cut 4 bases from V and 5 bases from J, with 17 bases between. The CDR3 extends over 15 amino acids. CDR3: CASSSVSHRGETQYF. The CDR3 bases are TGTGCCAGCAGCTCCGTAAGCCACCGAGGGGAGACCCAGTACTTC. The variable domain in full, with the rest retrieved from reference TRBV7-2 and TRBJ2-5, is GAGVSQSPSNKVTEKGKDVELRCDPISGHTALYWYRQSLGQGLEFLIYFQGNSAPDKSGLPSDRFSAERTGGSVSTLTIQRTQQEDSAVYLCASSSVSHRGETQYFGPGTRLLVL.

This sequence joins TRBV7-9 and TRBJ1-1; D uncertain. Germline CDR1 reads SEHNR; CDR2 reads FQNEAQ (reference sequence). The CDR3 covers 16 residues. Trimming removed 1 base at V and 1 base at J, with 13 bases between. The CDR3 is CASSLGVWAGNTEAFF. The CDR3 nucleotides read TGTGCCAGCAGCTTAGGTGTCTGGGCGGGGAACACTGAAGCTTTCTTT.

The chain joins TRBV10-3 to TRBJ2-7; possibly TRBD1 for D (6 bases). Trimming stripped 3 bases from V and 13 bases from J, with 25 bases between. The CDR3 has 15 residues. Looked up from germline, CDR1 is ENHRY and CDR2 is SYGVKD. The CDR3 sequence: CAISDLTTRQGGTYF. The CDR3 DNA is TGTGCCATCAGTGATCTTACGACGAGACAAGGGGGAACATACTTC.

V and J are TRBV6-6 and TRBJ2-7; 8 nucleotides agree with TRBD1. This CDR3 contains 14 residues. Germline CDR1 is MNHNY and CDR2 is SVGAGI (reference sequence). Trimming at V came to 8 bases and at J to 9 bases, leaving 15 bases not matched to a gene. CDR3 region: CASRTSGTGGGQYF. The CDR3 bases are TGTGCCAGCCGGACCTCTGGGACAGGAGGGGGGCAGTACTTC.

This rearrangement joins TRBV5-4 to TRBJ1-1; TRBD1 matches 8 bases. CDR1 and CDR2 from the germline V gene are SGHNT and YYREEE (reference sequence). Trimming removed 3 bases from V and 1 base from J; junction bases left unmatched: 2. This CDR3 is 14 amino acids long. The CDR3 DNA sequence: TGTGCCAGCAGCTCGGACAGGGCGAACACTGAAGCTTTCTTT. Encoded protein: CASSSDRANTEAFF.

The chain uses TRBV5-1 and TRBJ2-5; TRBD2 agrees at 13 bases. The CDR3 has 16 amino acids. The junction had 6 bases not matched to a gene; V was cut back by 3 bases and J by 4 bases. Per the germline V gene, CDR1 is SGHRS and CDR2 is YFSETQ. CDR3 residues: CASSWTSGGPLETQYF. The CDR3, as DNA: TGCGCCAGCAGCTGGACTAGCGGGGGCCCCTTAGAGACCCAGTACTTC.

The chain links TRBV11-1 to TRBJ2-2, with TRBD2 matching over 10 bases. The junction had 8 bases not matched to a gene; V was cut back by 5 bases and J by 5 bases. The CDR3 spans 16 residues. Germline lookup yields CDR1 SGHAT and CDR2 FQDESV (reference sequence). The CDR3 nucleotides read TGTGCCAGCAGCCCCCGGGTAGCGGGGGGAACCGGGGAGCTGTTTTTT. Protein sequence: CASSPRVAGGTGELFF.

The chain uses TRBV25-1 and TRBJ1-2; D is perhaps TRBD1 (5 bases). V lost 6 bases and J 3 bases, leaving 11 bases between the germline ends. Germline CDR1 and CDR2: MGHDK and SYGVNS. CDR3 length: 13 amino acids. CDR3 DNA sequence: TGTGCCAGCAGGCCGCCGGGGGACTATGGCTACACCTTC. Translating gives CASRPPGDYGYTF.

The chain employs TRBV5-4 and TRBJ2-1; weak D call: TRBD1 (5 bases). The CDR3 has 16 amino acids. Trimming shortened V by 0 bases and J by 0 bases, and 10 bases separated the two germline ends. Germline V gives CDR1 SGHNT, CDR2 YYREEE (reference sequence). The CDR3 reads CASSLAAGRSYNEQFF. The CDR3 nucleotides read TGTGCCAGCAGCTTGGCCGCAGGGCGCTCCTACAATGAGCAGTTCTTC. The whole variable domain, filled in from reference TRBV5-4 and TRBJ2-1, reads ETGVTQSPTHLIKTRGQQVTLRCSSQSGHNTVSWYQQALGQGPQFIFQYYREEENGRGNFPPRFSGLQFPNYSSELNVNALELDDSALYLCASSLAAGRSYNEQFFGPGTRLTVL.

V gene TRBV5-6 combines with J gene TRBJ1-6, with D maybe TRBD1 (5 bases). The germline gives CDR1 SGHDT, CDR2 YYEEEE. V lost 2 bases, J lost 7 bases, and 13 bases lay in between. This CDR3 is built from 15 residues. This chain's CDR3 is CASSLRTGANSPLHF. The CDR3 DNA reads as TGTGCCAGCAGCTTAAGAACAGGAGCCAATTCACCCCTCCACTTT.